These T cell receptor beta chains were read from a single sample in a study of CD8+ T cells in alopecia areata. This table comes from immunoSEQ multiplex PCR, and its TCRdb copy is limited to in-frame clones, with some not included. This sample yields about 150,000 clones, of which 40% to 65% are seen a single time; less than 20% belongs to the top ten. The specimen comprised CD8+ T cells sorted from blood, sampled at week 0. The receptors were gathered from a human donor with alopecia areata. Both conserved end residues are part of each CDR3.

TRBJ2-7 TRBV27 CASTPGPGDSYEQYF
TRBJ1-1 TRBV20-1 CSARQGTEAFF
TRBJ2-7 TRBV4-3 CASSQDASGSYEQYF
TRBJ2-2 TRBV30 CAWKDTGELFF
TRBJ2-5 TRBV2 CASSEWTAETQYF
TRBJ2-3 TRBV19 CASRKWEEGPDTQYF
TRBJ2-1 TRBV13 CASSPQGQGQGNEQFF
TRBJ2-4 TRBV4-3 CASSQTRQRNIQYF
TRBJ2-1 TRBV29-1 CSLWTSVNEQFF
TRBJ2-2 TRBV15 CATSRGTAEVNTGELFF
TRBJ2-3 TRBV10-3 CAISVAARRTDTQYF
TRBJ2-1 TRBV11-2 CASSPRTGDNEQFF
TRBJ1-2 TRBV13 CASSLAGANYGYTF
TRBJ1-1 TRBV4-3 CASSLSFGQGAGTEAFF
TRBJ1-1 TRBV11-2 CASSSGQALGGTEAFF
TRBJ2-2 TRBV14 CASSLTENTGELFF
TRBJ1-1 TRBV12-5 CASEPGGVGTEAFF
TRBJ2-1 TRBV5-6 CASSQSDNEQFF
TRBJ2-3 TRBV27 CASMTSGGTDTQYF
TRBJ1-2 TRBV27 CATRTAYGYTF
TRBJ1-5 TRBV23-1 CASSQFYTGDNQPQHF
TRBJ2-3 TRBV15 CATSRSDTQYF
TRBJ1-6 TRBV7-2 CASSPAGGRRNSPLHF
TRBJ1-1 TRBV11-2 CASSLGRANTEAFF
TRBJ2-1 TRBV7-3 CASSYVGDPNEQFF
TRBJ2-4 TRBV15 CATSRAQGQNIQYF
TRBJ1-1 TRBV27 CASSLVLNTEAFF
TRBJ1-1 TRBV30 CAWSLGQGTEAFF